This entry lists 27 T cell receptor beta chains sequenced from one sample in a study of molecular identifiers for immune sequencing clone quantification. Each CDR3 protein gets one entry after TCRdb re-called the PCR reads with MiXCR. The sample holds about 640,000 distinct CDR3 sequences, just under 20% seen once. Input material: naive CD8+ T cells from blood, with Jurkat cell RNA spiked in. The subset: FACS-sorted CD8+CD4-CCR7+CD45RA+ naive T cells. Receptors were obtained from a human donor in good health. Some libraries in this study had Jurkat cell RNA spiked in.

CDR3 DNA: TGTGCCAGCAGCTTAGGATCTGGGGAAAATGAGCAGTTCTTC. Translated: CASSLGSGENEQFF. The rearrangement uses TRBV11-3 and TRBJ2-1; the D is unclear. V shed 1 base and J shed 7 bases, with 11 bases lying between them. The CDR3 has 14 amino acids. Looked up from germline, CDR1 is SGHNT and CDR2 is YENEEA.

This clonotype was counted at least ten times. Mismatch with germline at one junction end may stem from a read error. The chain has TRBV4-3 and TRBJ1-1; D uncertain. Germline CDR1 and CDR2: LGHNA and YSLEER. This CDR3 has 13 amino acids. This CDR3 is CASSFSGSTEAFF. In DNA, the CDR3 is TGTGCCAGCAGTTTTTCGGGATCCACTGAAGCTTTCTTT.

This clonotype showed up many times. This rearrangement joins TRBV24-1 to TRBJ1-5; no definite D call. From germline, CDR1 is KGHDR and CDR2 SFDVKD. Trimming left V 6 bases short and J 0 bases short, with 8 bases between. The CDR3 length is 14 residues. The CDR3 here is CATSRQTSNQPQHF. The CDR3 DNA sequence: TGTGCCACCAGTCGCCAGACTAGCAATCAGCCCCAGCATTTT.

The rearrangement joins TRBV14 to TRBJ1-1; TRBD1 matches 7 bases. CDR3 length: 13 amino acids. Trimming at V came to 6 bases and at J to 6 bases, leaving 7 bases not matched to a gene. CDR1 is SGHDN, CDR2 FVKESK, per germline. CDR3 coding DNA: TGTGCCAGCAGTAGGACAGGTTATTCTGAAGCTTTCTTT. Protein sequence: CASSRTGYSEAFF.

This clonotype was found many times. Relative to the germline gene, one junction end is altered; a read error may explain this. The chain carries TRBV29-1 and TRBJ2-3; 8 bases align to TRBD2. This CDR3 is 11 amino acids long. The germline V gene encodes CDR1 SQVTM and CDR2 ANQGSEA. The CDR3 bases are TGCAGCGTTCTACTAGCGGAAACCCAGTTATTT. Translation: CSVLLAETQLF.

This clonotype was observed at least ten times. The chain has TRBV5-1 and TRBJ2-3; D is possibly TRBD1 (5 bases). V lost 6 bases and J 1 base, leaving 15 bases between the germline ends. Germline assignment: CDR1 SGHRS and CDR2 YFSETQ. This CDR3 is built from 15 residues. The CDR3 protein is CASNIWGGGTDTQYF. The CDR3 coding sequence is TGCGCCAGCAATATCTGGGGCGGAGGCACAGATACGCAGTATTTT.

V and J are TRBV27 and TRBJ2-3; 15 bases fit TRBD2. Germline CDR1 and CDR2: MNHEY and SMNVEV (reference sequence). The trim removed 4 bases at V and 4 bases at J, leaving 6 bases unmatched. CDR3 length: 17 residues. CDR3 region: CASSSRTSGRDADTQYF. DNA of the CDR3: TGTGCCAGCAGTTCCCGGACTAGCGGGAGGGACGCAGATACGCAGTATTTT.

The chain links TRBV5-4 to TRBJ1-3; maybe TRBD1 (5 bases). The CDR3 spans 14 residues. V dropped 3 bases and J dropped 3 bases, with 10 bases sitting between them. Germline V gene data show CDR1 as SGHNT and CDR2 as YYREEE (reference sequence). Here the CDR3 reads CASSSGTIGNTIYF. CDR3 sequence (DNA): TGTGCCAGCAGCTCCGGGACGATTGGAAACACCATATATTTT. The variable domain in full, with the rest retrieved from reference TRBV5-4 and TRBJ1-3, is ETGVTQSPTHLIKTRGQQVTLRCSSQSGHNTVSWYQQALGQGPQFIFQYYREEENGRGNFPPRFSGLQFPNYSSELNVNALELDDSALYLCASSSGTIGNTIYFGEGSWLTVV.

Remarks on this clonotype: Since a much larger clone is just one base distant, this may be a read error. This chain connects TRBV27 to TRBJ2-2; D is unclear. The germline V gene has CDR1 MNHEY and CDR2 SMNVEV (reference sequence). The V end lost 8 bases, the J end lost 0 bases, and 10 bases lay between the germline ends. The CDR3 contains 14 residues. The CDR3 nucleotides are TGTGCCAGCGGTTACGTACCGAACACCGGGGAGCTGTTTTTT. It specifies CASGYVPNTGELFF.

This clonotype was found many times. This chain joins TRBV20-1 and TRBJ2-2; the D gene is possibly TRBD2 (5 bases). Germline CDR1 is DFQATT and CDR2 is SNEGSKA (reference sequence). The CDR3 runs to 14 residues. With 0 bases removed from V and 5 bases from J, the gap between germline ends came to 10 bases. This CDR3 reads CSARDEGSTGELFF. The DNA of the CDR3 is TGCAGTGCTAGAGATGAGGGTTCGACCGGGGAGCTGTTTTTT.

The chain uses TRBV6-2 or TRBV6-3 and TRBJ2-2; D call uncertain. Germline CDR1 reads MNHEY; CDR2 reads SVGEGT. The CDR3 extends over 13 amino acids. V lost 6 bases, J lost 2 bases, and 7 bases lay in between. The CDR3 sequence is CASRPENTGELFF. The CDR3 DNA sequence: TGTGCCAGCAGACCCGAAAACACCGGGGAGCTGTTTTTT.

This clonotype was counted at least ten times. The chain joins TRBV7-9 to TRBJ1-2; D might be TRBD1 (5 bases). This CDR3 is built from 16 residues. In germline, CDR1 is SEHNR, CDR2 FQNEAQ (reference sequence). V was cut by 4 bases and J by 3 bases, with 18 bases left in between. The DNA for the CDR3 is TGTGCCAGCAGCTCCCGACCGATAGGGGAGGACTATGGCTACACCTTC. This codes for CASSSRPIGEDYGYTF.

Many counts were recorded for this clonotype. The rearrangement links TRBV7-2 to TRBJ2-7, with D perhaps TRBD2 (6 bases). Germline CDR1 reads SGHTA; CDR2 reads FQGNSA. V was clipped by 4 bases and J by 4 bases, with 23 bases between them. The CDR3 spans 17 residues. The CDR3 DNA is TGTGCCAGCAGCTCCCGCGAAGAGGGACTCCTAACTTACGAGCAGTACTTC. Translated: CASSSREEGLLTYEQYF.

Many counts were recorded for this clonotype. The chain carries TRBV29-1 and TRBJ1-1, with D perhaps matching TRBD1 (5 bases). The V gene lost 4 bases and the J gene lost 4 bases, with 13 bases spanning the gap. Looked up from germline, CDR1 is SQVTM and CDR2 is ANQGSEA. The CDR3 consists of 13 residues. The CDR3 region has the DNA TGCAGCGTTGGAGTCGCAGGGCCCACTGAAGCTTTCTTT. Its protein is CSVGVAGPTEAFF.

This chain connects TRBV7-9 to TRBJ1-1, with no clear D. Per germline, CDR1 SEHNR and CDR2 FQNEAQ (reference sequence). Trimming removed 11 bases from V and 0 bases from J, with 10 bases in between. This CDR3 has 12 amino acids. This CDR3 is CAGNQMNTEAFF. The DNA of the CDR3 is TGTGCCGGCAACCAGATGAACACTGAAGCTTTCTTT.

There are many counts of this clonotype. The chain joins TRBV2 to TRBJ1-1; no reliable D call. Germline CDR1 SNHLY, CDR2 FYNNEI. The ends were cut back, 2 bases at V and 2 bases at J, with 9 bases in the middle. The CDR3 length is 14 residues. CDR3 in amino acids: CASSEWSSNTEAFF. The CDR3, as DNA: TGTGCCAGCAGTGAATGGAGCAGCAACACTGAAGCTTTCTTT.

About this clonotype: One base away lies a much larger clone, so this may be a sequencing read error. The chain has TRBV3-1 and TRBJ2-5; D unclear. V shed 1 base and J shed 9 bases, with 9 bases lying between them. This CDR3 region has 12 residues. Germline-derived CDR1 and CDR2 are LGHDT and YNNKEL (reference sequence). The CDR3 spells CASSQGWRSQYF. The CDR3, as DNA: TGTGCCAGCAGCCAAGGTTGGCGGTCCCAGTACTTC.

Of note for this clonotype: A much larger clone lies a single base off, so this may be a read error. The V call is TRBV28, the J call TRBJ2-6; tentative D call: TRBD1 (6 bases). Germline CDR1 and CDR2: MDHEN and SYDVKM. There are 18 residues in the CDR3. Trimming pared 7 bases from V and 0 bases from J, leaving 19 bases between. This chain's CDR3 is CASNPTGPRISGANVLTF. The CDR3 DNA reads TGTGCCAGCAATCCGACAGGCCCACGTATCTCTGGGGCCAACGTCCTGACTTTC.

The chain employs TRBV7-9 and TRBJ2-3; no clear D gene. Germline lookup yields CDR1 SEHNR and CDR2 FQNEAQ (reference sequence). V was shortened by 8 bases and J by 6 bases, with 12 bases between the two germline ends. This CDR3 spans 12 amino acids. CDR3 nucleotide sequence: TGTGCCAGCGGGCAAATGGTGGATACGCAGTATTTT. It specifies CASGQMVDTQYF.

The genes are TRBV25-1 and TRBJ2-1, with D possibly being TRBD2 (6 bases). The CDR3 is made up of 16 amino acids. Trimming left V 5 bases short and J 6 bases short, with 20 bases between. CDR1 is MGHDK and CDR2 is SYGVNS in the germline V gene. The CDR3 DNA follows: TGTGCCAGCAGTCCCCTGGTGGAGGGGATTATCAATGAGCAGTTCTTC. Protein: CASSPLVEGIINEQFF. Full variable domain (remainder filled in from reference TRBV25-1 and TRBJ2-1): EADIYQTPRYLVIGTGKKITLECSQTMGHDKMYWYQQDPGMELHLIHYSYGVNSTEKGDLSSESTVSRIRTEHFPLTLESARPSHTSQYLCASSPLVEGIINEQFFGPGTRLTVL.

This clonotype was observed a few times. This chain joins TRBV7-9 and TRBJ2-7; D may be TRBD2 (6 bases). Germline V gene sequence: CDR1 SEHNR, CDR2 FQNEAQ (reference sequence). The CDR3 length is 15 residues. V lost 1 base and J lost 1, with 11 bases in between. CDR3 loop: CASSLDLAKSYEQYF. In nucleotides, the CDR3 is TGTGCCAGCAGCTTAGACCTAGCGAAATCCTACGAGCAGTACTTC.

This clonotype occurred a few times. The genes are TRBV6-2 or TRBV6-3 and TRBJ1-1; 7 bases align to TRBD1. Germline lookup yields CDR1 MNHEY and CDR2 SVGEGT. The J segment lost 6 bases and the V segment lost 4 bases, leaving 5 bases of the junction unmatched. The CDR3 has 13 amino acids. CDR3: CASSFRGTAEAFF. In DNA, the CDR3 is TGTGCCAGCAGTTTCAGGGGGACGGCTGAAGCTTTCTTT.

The J gene is TRBJ1-1, the V gene TRBV4-1; possible D gene TRBD1, 6 bases. Germline values: CDR1 MGHRA, CDR2 YSYEKL. Trimming took 4 bases from V and 4 from J, leaving 16 bases between them. CDR3 length: 15 amino acids. CDR3 residues: CASSRDSDRSTEAFF. The CDR3 coding sequence is TGCGCCAGCAGCCGAGATTCGGACAGAAGCACTGAAGCTTTCTTT.

This clonotype was detected a few times. The V call is TRBV4-3, the J call TRBJ2-1; no definite D call. CDR3 length: 17 residues. CDR1 is LGHNA and CDR2 is YSLEER in the germline V gene. The germline V and J ends were trimmed by 0 bases and 0 bases, with 12 bases remaining between them. DNA of the CDR3: TGCGCCAGCAGCCAAGATAGTGGCGGTAGCTCCTACAATGAGCAGTTCTTC. Encoded protein: CASSQDSGGSSYNEQFF.

The chain carries TRBV19 and TRBJ2-7; D not resolved. Germline CDR1 and CDR2: LNHDA and SQIVND (reference sequence). V was cut by 3 bases and J by 3 bases, with 12 bases left in between. This CDR3 is 14 amino acids long. CDR3 sequence reads: CASSIGLPGYEQYF. The CDR3 DNA follows: TGTGCCAGTAGTATCGGGCTCCCCGGCTACGAGCAGTACTTC. The full variable domain, in which reference TRBV19 and TRBJ2-7 provide the parts outside the CDR3, is DGGITQSPKYLFRKEGQNVTLSCEQNLNHDAMYWYRQDPGQGLRLIYYSQIVNDFQKGDIAEGYSVSREKKESFPLTVTSAQKNPTAFYLCASSIGLPGYEQYFGPGTRLTVT.

This clonotype occurred a few times. V usage is TRBV5-8 and J usage is TRBJ1-4, with D unresolved. There are 15 residues in the CDR3. V lost 4 bases and J lost 2, with 12 bases in between. Per germline, CDR1 SGHTS and CDR2 YDEGEE. The CDR3 bases are TGTGCCAGCAGCCCGGGCCTCACGACTAATGAAAAACTGTTTTTT. Protein sequence: CASSPGLTTNEKLFF.

This clonotype has just one count. A single base separates this from a much larger clone, so it may be a read error. This chain links TRBV6-2 or TRBV6-3 with TRBJ1-5; D possibly corresponds to TRBD1 (5 bases). The V end lost 4 bases, the J end lost 3 bases, and 25 bases lay between the germline ends. The germline V gene has CDR1 MNHEY and CDR2 SVGEGT. This CDR3 region has 19 residues. The CDR3 region is CASSCPPMISPGLNQPQHF. As DNA, the CDR3 is TGTGCCAGCAGTTGTCCCCCCATGATCTCCCCGGGACTCAATCAGCCCCAGCATTTT.